This TCR beta chain is from a study of T cells expressing NK-cell markers. Study-wide findings and caveats: Top CD8+ clonotypes included the dominant CD3+CD56+NKG2C+ clonotypes in 6 or 7 donors.

Researchers built TCR beta cDNA using 5'RACE template switching with UMIs. TCRdb re-called the 5' RACE reads and shows each CDR3 protein once, DNA omitted. This sample contains 3,000 or so distinct CDR3 sequences. The germline CDR1 and CDR2 sequences are KGHSH and LQKENI. This CDR3 comprises 19 residues. As for this clonotype: Its antigen is still unknown.

The sample taken for sequencing was blood T cells: a sorted CD56 or NKG2C T cell subset, CD4+ or CD8+ T cells, or bulk PBMC T cells (not recorded which). The receptor's source is a man between 18 and 69 years old in good health. The chain recombines TRBV18 with TRBJ2-6; TCRdb's D gene call, TRBD1, goes unchecked for lack of DNA. The CDR3 reads CASSSVSGQGKTGANVLTF.